Presented here are 32 T cell receptor beta chains from one specimen sequenced in a study of CD8 T cells in ankylosing spondylitis. TCRdb reprocessed the 5' RACE reads via MiXCR and lists one record per CDR3 protein. The sample contains approximately 300,000 distinct CDR3 sequences, less than 25% of which appear only once. Sequenced: blood, either unsorted or a sorted T cell fraction (not recorded which). The source is a female donor with ankylosing spondylitis or in good health (not recorded which).

This clonotype was counted between two and nine times. J is TRBJ2-1 and V is TRBV12-3 or TRBV12-4; no firm D call. The V gene lost 7 bases and the J gene lost 8 bases, with 27 bases spanning the gap. The CDR3 runs 17 residues. The CDR3 reads CASTRVLRYPPKYEQFF. CDR3 sequence (DNA): TGTGCCAGCACCCGGGTCTTGCGCTACCCTCCGAAGTATGAGCAGTTCTTC.

This clonotype was picked up many times. The genes are TRBV24-1 and TRBJ1-5; TRBD1 might be the D (6 bases). V lost 4 bases and J 1 base, leaving 13 bases between the germline ends. Germline V gene sequence: CDR1 KGHDR, CDR2 SFDVKD. The CDR3 runs to 16 residues. CDR3 in DNA: TGTGCCACCAGTGACTGGACAGCCTTAAGCAATCAGCCCCAGCATTTT. Translation: CATSDWTALSNQPQHF.

This clonotype was detected a few times. The V and J genes are TRBV10-3 and TRBJ1-2; 7 bases are a match to TRBD1. The germline V gene has CDR1 ENHRY and CDR2 SYGVKD. CDR3 length: 15 residues. V shed 4 bases and J 4 bases; nucleotides not matched to a gene: 9. The CDR3 loop is CAISGDREGTYGYTF. CDR3 coding DNA: TGTGCCATCAGTGGGGACAGAGAGGGGACCTATGGCTACACCTTC.

This clonotype was observed a handful of times. The J gene is TRBJ2-3, the V gene TRBV20-1; 10 nucleotides line up with TRBD2. The junction had 4 bases not matched to a gene; V was cut back by 3 bases and J by 4 bases. Germline lookup yields CDR1 DFQATT and CDR2 SNEGSKA (reference sequence). This CDR3 has 14 amino acids. The CDR3 DNA reads as TGCAGTGCTAGCAAGCGGGAGGGGGCAGATACGCAGTATTTT. Its protein product is CSASKREGADTQYF.

In this sample, this clonotype turned up a few times. V is TRBV4-3 and J is TRBJ1-1; D is unresolved. CDR1 is LGHNA, CDR2 YSLEER, per germline. The V and J ends lost 0 bases and 7 bases respectively, with 12 bases between them. The CDR3 is 14 residues long. The CDR3 coding sequence is TGCGCCAGCAGCCAAGAGCCGTGGCAGTATGAAGCTTTCTTT. It yields the protein CASSQEPWQYEAFF.

The rearrangement links TRBV18 to TRBJ2-3, with a weak D call TRBD1 (6 bases). CDR3 length equals 14 residues. Looked up from germline, CDR1 is KGHSH and CDR2 is LQKENI. V dropped 3 bases and J dropped 2 bases, with 9 bases sitting between them. The CDR3 DNA is TGTGCCAGCTCACCTGCAGGGGACACAGATACGCAGTATTTT. This encodes CASSPAGDTDTQYF. Combining the CDR3 with reference TRBV18 and TRBJ2-3 gives the whole variable domain NAGVMQNPRHLVRRRGQEARLRCSPMKGHSHVYWYRQLPEEGLKFMVYLQKENIIDESGMPKERFSAEFPKEGPSILRIQQVVRGDSAAYFCASSPAGDTDTQYFGPGTRLTVL.

The chain has TRBV7-2 and TRBJ2-3; D unresolved. The ends were cut back, 6 bases at V and 11 bases at J, with 15 bases in the middle. The germline V gene encodes CDR1 SGHTA and CDR2 FQGNSA. The CDR3 is 12 residues long. The CDR3 reads CASRLNIGGQYF. In DNA form, the CDR3 reads TGTGCCAGCAGACTAAACATCGGCGGGCAGTATTTT.

This clonotype has only a few counts. CDR3 loop: CAWSASLDEQFF. CDR3 DNA sequence: TGTGCCTGGAGTGCCAGTTTAGATGAGCAGTTCTTC. V gene TRBV30 combines with J gene TRBJ2-1; D is uncertain. The ends were cut back, 1 base at V and 8 bases at J, with 9 bases in the middle. The CDR3 spans 12 residues. CDR1 is GTSNPN and CDR2 is SVGIG in the germline V gene (reference sequence).

There are a few counts of this clonotype. The rearrangement joins TRBV12-3 or TRBV12-4 to TRBJ1-2; 7 positions match TRBD1. The length of the CDR3 is 15 residues. V lost 0 bases, J lost 5 bases, and 6 bases stayed unmatched. The CDR3 is CASSLATGAGYGYTF. The CDR3 nucleotides read TGTGCCAGCAGTTTAGCTACAGGGGCAGGGTATGGCTACACCTTC.

Only a few counts were recorded for this clonotype. The V and J genes are TRBV6-5 and TRBJ2-1; 9 bases fit TRBD2. Germline lookup yields CDR1 MNHEY and CDR2 SVGAGI. The CDR3 runs to 16 residues. With 0 bases clipped from V and 10 bases from J, the junction kept 10 bases outside the gene matches. CDR3 amino acids: CASSYSAGGLSKEQFF. The CDR3 DNA reads TGTGCCAGCAGTTACTCAGCGGGAGGCCTCTCCAAAGAGCAGTTCTTC.

This chain joins TRBV7-3 and TRBJ2-1; 7 nucleotides align to TRBD2. Unmatched junction bases numbered 1, after V lost 0 bases and J lost 5 bases. Germline CDR1 is SGHTA and CDR2 is FQGTGA. The CDR3 runs 14 residues. The CDR3 sequence is CASSLTREHNEQFF. The CDR3 DNA is TGTGCCAGCAGCTTAACGCGGGAGCACAATGAGCAGTTCTTC.

The V and J genes are TRBV3-1 and TRBJ1-2; TRBD1 matches at 7 bases. Germline V gene lookup returns CDR1 LGHDT and CDR2 YNNKEL (reference sequence). The CDR3 covers 13 residues. Losses at the gene ends were 4 bases for V and 7 bases for J; bases not matched to a gene: 6. The CDR3 loop is CASSPGTVPGYTF. CDR3 coding DNA: TGTGCCAGCAGCCCCGGGACAGTCCCTGGCTACACCTTC.

The V gene is TRBV5-1, the J gene TRBJ2-3; D is unclear. This CDR3 spans 13 amino acids. Between the trimmed V and J ends, which lost 3 bases and 0 bases, there was a span of 5 bases. Germline lookup yields CDR1 SGHRS and CDR2 YFSETQ. CDR3 protein: CASSSLSTDTQYF. CDR3 coding DNA: TGCGCCAGCAGCTCCCTGAGCACAGATACGCAGTATTTT.

There are a few counts of this clonotype. This rearrangement joins TRBV28 to TRBJ1-5, with D perhaps matching TRBD1 (5 bases). The germline V gene encodes CDR1 MDHEN and CDR2 SYDVKM. The CDR3 spans 16 residues. V lost 3 bases, J lost 4 bases, and 16 bases lay in between. CDR3 loop: CASSFPDGTGNQPQHF. The CDR3 DNA reads TGTGCCAGCAGTTTCCCTGACGGGACGGGGAATCAGCCCCAGCATTTT.

CDR3 bases: TGTGCCATCAGTGGAGGGGACGAGCAGTACTTC. It encodes CAISGGDEQYF. The chain joins TRBV10-3 to TRBJ2-7; D may correspond to TRBD1 or TRBD2 (5 bases each). V was cut by 4 bases and J by 5 bases, with 6 bases left in between. This CDR3 is 11 amino acids long. The germline V gene has CDR1 ENHRY and CDR2 SYGVKD.

This clonotype was seen only a few times. The V and J genes are TRBV10-2 and TRBJ1-1; the D gene is possibly TRBD1 (5 bases). The CDR3 has 14 residues. Per the germline V gene, CDR1 is WSHSY and CDR2 is SAAADI. DNA for the CDR3: TGCGCAACAAAAAGGGGTACCATCAACACTGAAGCTTTCTTT. Residues: CATKRGTINTEAFF.

This clonotype was counted only a few times. The chain employs TRBV12-3 or TRBV12-4 and TRBJ2-3; TRBD2 matches 10 bases. The CDR3 has 16 amino acids. With 4 bases clipped from V and 2 bases from J, the junction kept 6 bases outside the gene matches. The DNA of the CDR3 is TGTGCCAGCAGTTCCCAACTAGCGGGATACACAGATACGCAGTATTTT. This codes for CASSSQLAGYTDTQYF.

This clonotype was picked up a small number of times. The rearrangement uses TRBV7-9 and TRBJ2-5, with D maybe TRBD2 (5 bases). Trimming removed 9 bases at V and 5 bases at J, with 19 bases between. The CDR3 sequence is 14 residues long. The germline CDR1 and CDR2 sequences are SEHNR and FQNEAQ (reference sequence). CDR3 nucleotides: TGTGCCAGTTCACGGGCCCTACGAGGGGAGACCCAGTACTTC. Translation gives CASSRALRGETQYF.

The chain combines TRBV27 with TRBJ1-6; possible D gene TRBD1, 6 bases. There are 19 residues in the CDR3. In germline, CDR1 is MNHEY, CDR2 SMNVEV (reference sequence). Trimming removed 4 bases from V and 0 bases from J, with 19 bases in between. The CDR3: CASSSLRGRGRSYNSPLHF. The DNA for the CDR3 is TGTGCCAGCAGTTCCTTGAGGGGCAGGGGTCGCTCCTATAATTCACCCCTCCACTTT.

This clonotype was observed a handful of times. CDR3 loop: CASRPGEETQYF. The CDR3 bases are TGTGCCAGCCGCCCGGGCGAAGAGACCCAGTACTTC. This chain uses TRBV2 with TRBJ2-5; no reliable D call. CDR1 and CDR2 from the germline V gene are SNHLY and FYNNEI. The V end was cut by 8 bases, the J end by 3 bases, with 10 bases between. The CDR3 is made up of 12 amino acids.

The sample holds one count of this clonotype. This chain connects TRBV23-1 to TRBJ2-5, with D perhaps matching TRBD1 or TRBD2 (5 bases each). TRBV23-1 is flagged as an ORF with uncertain function. Trimming removed 4 bases at V and 0 bases at J, with 18 bases between. The CDR3 spans 17 residues. The CDR3 protein is CASSPIGEPLNQETQYF. The CDR3 nucleotides are TGCGCCAGCAGTCCCATAGGGGAGCCACTAAACCAAGAGACCCAGTACTTC.

This chain uses TRBV7-2 with TRBJ2-7, with D unresolved. The CDR3 contains 13 residues. Germline-derived CDR1 and CDR2 are SGHTA and FQGNSA. V was trimmed by 3 bases and J by 0 bases, leaving 6 bases between them. CDR3 region: CASSFDHSYEQYF. In nucleotides, the CDR3 is TGTGCCAGCAGCTTCGACCACTCCTACGAGCAGTACTTC.

The chain joins TRBV6-2 or TRBV6-3 to TRBJ2-3; 13 bases are shared with TRBD2. Germline CDR1 MNHEY, CDR2 SVGEGT. Trimming removed 6 bases from V and 3 bases from J; junction bases left unmatched: 18. The CDR3 runs 20 residues. CDR3 in amino acids: CASSRTSGSRGGRWTDTQYF. DNA for the CDR3: TGTGCCAGCAGCCGGACTAGCGGGAGTCGCGGGGGAAGATGGACAGATACGCAGTATTTT.

Ten or more counts support this clonotype. V is TRBV24-1 and J is TRBJ2-5, with 11 bases lining up with TRBD2. The CDR3 covers 14 residues. The V gene's germline CDR1 is KGHDR and CDR2 SFDVKD. With 8 bases clipped from V and 1 base from J, the junction kept 2 bases outside the gene matches. The DNA for the CDR3 is TGTGCCACCAATAGCGGGAGGGGCCAAGAGACCCAGTACTTC. It translates to CATNSGRGQETQYF.

This clonotype has only a few counts. The chain couples TRBV10-3 to TRBJ1-1; D gene uncertain. The V gene lost 5 bases and the J gene lost 2 bases, with 9 bases spanning the gap. The V gene's germline CDR1 is ENHRY and CDR2 SYGVKD. The CDR3 consists of 13 residues. The CDR3 loop reads CAISNYLNTEAFF. CDR3 nucleotides: TGTGCCATCAGTAACTACCTTAACACTGAAGCTTTCTTT.

Only a few counts were recorded for this clonotype. The rearrangement uses TRBV9 and TRBJ2-7; D call uncertain. The CDR3 extends over 13 amino acids. Germline V gives CDR1 SGDLS, CDR2 YYNGEE. With 1 base removed from V and 6 bases from J, the gap between germline ends came to 11 bases. The CDR3 reads CASSVTVTVEQYF. The CDR3, as DNA: TGTGCCAGCAGCGTAACGGTGACGGTCGAGCAGTACTTC. Supplemented by reference TRBV9 and TRBJ2-7, the full variable domain reads DSGVTQTPKHLITATGQRVTLRCSPRSGDLSVYWYQQSLDQGLQFLIQYYNGEERAKGNILERFSAQQFPDLHSELNLSSLELGDSALYFCASSVTVTVEQYFGPGTRLTVT.

The CDR3 region is CSAEGQGGNTIYF. The CDR3, as DNA: TGCAGTGCTGAGGGACAGGGGGGAAACACCATATATTTT. This sequence joins TRBV20-1 and TRBJ1-3; 10 nucleotides agree with TRBD1. J was trimmed by 4 bases and V by 5 bases; bases with no gene match: 2. Looked up from germline, CDR1 is DFQATT and CDR2 is SNEGSKA (reference sequence). The CDR3 is 13 residues long.

This clonotype was detected many times. The gene calls are TRBV12-3 or TRBV12-4 and TRBJ1-2; perhaps TRBD1 as D (6 bases). The germline V and J ends were trimmed by 5 bases and 5 bases, with 12 bases remaining between them. This CDR3 has 13 residues. The chain's CDR3 is CASSPQGFYGYTF. CDR3 in DNA: TGTGCCAGCAGTCCACAGGGTTTTTATGGCTACACCTTC.

The V call is TRBV20-1, the J call TRBJ2-1; 15 bases fit TRBD2. V lost 0 bases to trimming and J lost 4 bases; unmatched junction nucleotides: 10. The CDR3 totals 19 residues. In germline, CDR1 is DFQATT, CDR2 SNEGSKA (reference sequence). Here the CDR3 reads CSARDPPGLAGGLYNEQFF. CDR3 nucleotides: TGCAGTGCTAGAGACCCTCCGGGACTAGCGGGAGGTCTGTACAATGAGCAGTTCTTC.

The chain links TRBV11-1 to TRBJ1-1; the D is unclear. V lost 4 bases and J lost 3, with 15 bases in between. Germline lookup yields CDR1 SGHAT and CDR2 FQDESV (reference sequence). This CDR3 is built from 15 residues. CDR3 amino acids: CASSSRRGSDTEAFF. The CDR3 bases are TGTGCCAGCAGCTCACGGCGGGGTTCAGACACTGAAGCTTTCTTT.

This clonotype was detected a few times. The chain recombines TRBV20-1 with TRBJ1-1, with D perhaps matching TRBD1 (5 bases). The CDR3 runs to 15 residues. Trimming shortened V by 2 bases and J by 0 bases, and 13 bases separated the two germline ends. CDR1 DFQATT and CDR2 SNEGSKA come from the germline V gene (reference sequence). The CDR3 protein is CSARTTVPMNTEAFF. The CDR3, as DNA: TGCAGTGCTAGAACGACAGTACCCATGAACACTGAAGCTTTCTTT.

In its sample, this clonotype was seen a few times. This sequence joins TRBV20-1 and TRBJ2-1, with a weak D call TRBD2 (5 bases). This CDR3 is 12 amino acids long. Germline CDR1 is DFQATT and CDR2 is SNEGSKA (reference sequence). Deletions cut 3 bases from V and 4 bases from J, with 7 bases between. The CDR3, as DNA: TGCAGTGCTAGCGGAGGTTACAATGAGCAGTTCTTC. As protein: CSASGGYNEQFF.